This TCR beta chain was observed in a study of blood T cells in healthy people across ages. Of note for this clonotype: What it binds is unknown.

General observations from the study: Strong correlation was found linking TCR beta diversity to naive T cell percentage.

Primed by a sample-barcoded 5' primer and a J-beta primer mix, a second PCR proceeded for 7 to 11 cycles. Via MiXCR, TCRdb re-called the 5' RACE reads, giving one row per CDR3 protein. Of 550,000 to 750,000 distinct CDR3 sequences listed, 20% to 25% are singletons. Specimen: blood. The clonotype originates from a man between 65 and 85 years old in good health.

This CDR3 reads CASSEAWGGNEQFF. The CDR3 bases are TGTGCCAGCAGTGAAGCGTGGGGGGGGAATGAGCAGTTCTTC. The J gene is TRBJ2-5, the V gene TRBV2, with TRBD2 matching over 7 bases. The closer fit of TRBJ2-1 to the DNA end suggests the J call may be wrong. The CDR3 spans 14 residues. The germline CDR1 and CDR2 sequences are SNHLY and FYNNEI.